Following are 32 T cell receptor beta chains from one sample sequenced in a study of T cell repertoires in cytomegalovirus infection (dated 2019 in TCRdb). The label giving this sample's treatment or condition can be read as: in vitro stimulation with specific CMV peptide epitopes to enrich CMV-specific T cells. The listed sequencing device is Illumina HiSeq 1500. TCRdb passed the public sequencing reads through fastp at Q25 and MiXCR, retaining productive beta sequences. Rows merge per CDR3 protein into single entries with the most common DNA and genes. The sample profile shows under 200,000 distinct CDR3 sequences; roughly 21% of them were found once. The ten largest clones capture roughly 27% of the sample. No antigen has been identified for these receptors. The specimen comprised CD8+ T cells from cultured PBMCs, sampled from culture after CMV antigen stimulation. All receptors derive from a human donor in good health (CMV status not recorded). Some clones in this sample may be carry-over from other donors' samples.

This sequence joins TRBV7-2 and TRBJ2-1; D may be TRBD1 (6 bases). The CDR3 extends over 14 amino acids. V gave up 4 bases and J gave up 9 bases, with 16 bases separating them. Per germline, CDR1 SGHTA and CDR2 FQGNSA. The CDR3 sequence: CASSSDYRVSEQFF. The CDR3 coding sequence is TGTGCCAGCAGCTCAGACTACAGGGTGAGTGAGCAGTTCTTC.

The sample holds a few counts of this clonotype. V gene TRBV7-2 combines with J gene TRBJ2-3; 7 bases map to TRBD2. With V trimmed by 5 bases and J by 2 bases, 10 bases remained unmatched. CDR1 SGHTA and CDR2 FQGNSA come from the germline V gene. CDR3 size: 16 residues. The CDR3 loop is CASSARLAEITDTQYF. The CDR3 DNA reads TGTGCCAGCAGCGCGAGACTAGCCGAGATCACAGATACGCAGTATTTT.

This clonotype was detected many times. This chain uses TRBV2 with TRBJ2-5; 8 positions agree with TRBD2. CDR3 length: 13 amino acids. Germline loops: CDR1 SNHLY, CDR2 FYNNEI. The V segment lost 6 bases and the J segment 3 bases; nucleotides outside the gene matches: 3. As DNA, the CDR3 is TGTGCCAGCAGGGTTAGCGGGGAAGAGACCCAGTACTTC. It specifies CASRVSGEETQYF.

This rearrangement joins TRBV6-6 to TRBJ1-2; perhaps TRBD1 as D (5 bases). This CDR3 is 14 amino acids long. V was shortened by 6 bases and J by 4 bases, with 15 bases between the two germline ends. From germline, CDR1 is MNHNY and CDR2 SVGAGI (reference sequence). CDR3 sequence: CASSPWGGGYGYTF. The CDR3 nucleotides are TGTGCCAGCAGCCCCTGGGGGGGGGGCTATGGCTACACCTTC.

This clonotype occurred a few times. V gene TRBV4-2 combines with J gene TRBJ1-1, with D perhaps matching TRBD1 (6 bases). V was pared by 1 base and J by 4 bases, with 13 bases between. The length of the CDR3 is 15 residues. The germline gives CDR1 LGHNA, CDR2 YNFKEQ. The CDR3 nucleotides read TGTGCCAGCAGCCAAGCGGACAGCACTATCACTGAAGCTTTCTTT. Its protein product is CASSQADSTITEAFF.

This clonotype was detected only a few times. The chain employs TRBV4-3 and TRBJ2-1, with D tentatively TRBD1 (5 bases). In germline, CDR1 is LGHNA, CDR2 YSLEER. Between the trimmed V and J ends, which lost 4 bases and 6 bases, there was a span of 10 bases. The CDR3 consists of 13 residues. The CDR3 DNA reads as TGCGCCAGCAGCCGCAGGGTGATCAATGAGCAGTTCTTC. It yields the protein CASSRRVINEQFF.

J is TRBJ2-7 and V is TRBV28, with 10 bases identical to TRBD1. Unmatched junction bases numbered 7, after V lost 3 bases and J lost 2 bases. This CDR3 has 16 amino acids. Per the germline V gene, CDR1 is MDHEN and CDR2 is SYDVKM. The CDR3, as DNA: TGTGCCAGCAGTTTCCCATTGACAGGGGGCACCTACGAGCAGTACTTC. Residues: CASSFPLTGGTYEQYF.

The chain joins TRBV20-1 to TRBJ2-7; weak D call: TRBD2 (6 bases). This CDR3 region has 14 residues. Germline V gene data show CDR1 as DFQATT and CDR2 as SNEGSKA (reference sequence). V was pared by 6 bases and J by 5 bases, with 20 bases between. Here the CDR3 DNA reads TGCAGTGCCGCCGGGAGTTTGGGGTACCACGAGCAGTACTTC. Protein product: CSAAGSLGYHEQYF.

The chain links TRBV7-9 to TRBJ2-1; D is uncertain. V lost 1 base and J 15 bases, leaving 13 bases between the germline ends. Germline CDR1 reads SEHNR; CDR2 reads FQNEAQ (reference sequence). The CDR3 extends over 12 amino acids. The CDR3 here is CASSLGPESWFF. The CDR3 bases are TGTGCCAGCAGCTTAGGGCCCGAGTCGTGGTTCTTC.

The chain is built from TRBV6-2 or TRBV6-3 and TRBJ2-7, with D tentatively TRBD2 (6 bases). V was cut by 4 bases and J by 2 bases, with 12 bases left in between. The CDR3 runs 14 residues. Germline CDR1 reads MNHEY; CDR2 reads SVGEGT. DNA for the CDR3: TGTGCCAGCAGTTTCGGGACGGGGGCCTACGAGCAGTACTTC. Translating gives CASSFGTGAYEQYF.

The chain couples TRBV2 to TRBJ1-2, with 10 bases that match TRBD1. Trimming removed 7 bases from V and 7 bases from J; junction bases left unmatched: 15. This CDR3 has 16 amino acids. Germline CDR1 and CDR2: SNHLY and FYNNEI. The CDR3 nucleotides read TGTGCCAGCAAAAACACCGCGGGACAGGGGCCCAGTGGCTACACCTTC. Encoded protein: CASKNTAGQGPSGYTF.

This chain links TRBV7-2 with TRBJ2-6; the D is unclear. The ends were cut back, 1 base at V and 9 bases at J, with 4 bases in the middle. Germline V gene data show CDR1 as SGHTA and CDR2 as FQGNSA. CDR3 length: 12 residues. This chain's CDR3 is CASSLVFNVLTF. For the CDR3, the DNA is TGTGCCAGCAGCTTAGTTTTCAACGTCCTGACTTTC.

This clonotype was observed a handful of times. CDR3 sequence (DNA): TGTGCCAGCAGTTACTCCGGGACAGGGAATGGCTACACCTTC. Amino acids: CASSYSGTGNGYTF. This chain connects TRBV6-5 to TRBJ1-2; TRBD1 matches 9 bases. The germline V gene has CDR1 MNHEY and CDR2 SVGAGI. J was trimmed by 6 bases and V by 0 bases; bases with no gene match: 2. This CDR3 comprises 14 residues.

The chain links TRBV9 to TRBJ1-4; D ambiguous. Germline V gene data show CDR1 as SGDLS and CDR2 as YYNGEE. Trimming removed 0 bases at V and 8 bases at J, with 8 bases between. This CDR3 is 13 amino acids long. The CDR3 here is CASSVEAEEKLFF. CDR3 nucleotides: TGTGCCAGCAGCGTAGAGGCGGAAGAAAAACTGTTTTTT.

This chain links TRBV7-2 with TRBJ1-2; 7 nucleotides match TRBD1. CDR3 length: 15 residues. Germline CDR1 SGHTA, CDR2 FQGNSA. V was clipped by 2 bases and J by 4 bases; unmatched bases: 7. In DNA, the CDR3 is TGTGCCAGCAGCTTAAGAGACAGGGCTCTCTATGGCTACACCTTC. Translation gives CASSLRDRALYGYTF.

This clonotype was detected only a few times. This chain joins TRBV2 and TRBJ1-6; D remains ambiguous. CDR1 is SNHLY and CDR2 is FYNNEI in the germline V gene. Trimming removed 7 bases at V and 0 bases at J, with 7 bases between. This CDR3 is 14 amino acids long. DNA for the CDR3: TGTGCCAGCACGCGGAGCTCCTATAATTCACCCCTCCACTTT. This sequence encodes CASTRSSYNSPLHF.

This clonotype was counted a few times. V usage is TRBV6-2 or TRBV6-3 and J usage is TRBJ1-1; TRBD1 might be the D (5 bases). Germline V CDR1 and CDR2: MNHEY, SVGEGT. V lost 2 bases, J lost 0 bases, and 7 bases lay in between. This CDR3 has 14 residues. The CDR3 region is CASSYEGMNTEAFF. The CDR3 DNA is TGTGCCAGCAGTTACGAGGGGATGAACACTGAAGCTTTCTTT.

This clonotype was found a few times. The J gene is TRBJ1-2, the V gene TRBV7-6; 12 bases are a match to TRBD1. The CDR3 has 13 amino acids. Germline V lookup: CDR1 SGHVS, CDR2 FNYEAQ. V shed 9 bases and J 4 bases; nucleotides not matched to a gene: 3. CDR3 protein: CASGTGGFYGYTF. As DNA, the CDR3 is TGTGCCAGTGGGACAGGGGGCTTCTATGGCTACACCTTC.

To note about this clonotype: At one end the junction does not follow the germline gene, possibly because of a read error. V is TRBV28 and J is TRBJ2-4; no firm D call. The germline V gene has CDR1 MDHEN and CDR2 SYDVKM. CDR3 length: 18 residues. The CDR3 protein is CASRLRTELSLAKNSQYF. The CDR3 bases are TGTGCCAGCAGACTCAGGACGGAACTCTCCTTAGCCAAAAACAGTCAGTACTTC.

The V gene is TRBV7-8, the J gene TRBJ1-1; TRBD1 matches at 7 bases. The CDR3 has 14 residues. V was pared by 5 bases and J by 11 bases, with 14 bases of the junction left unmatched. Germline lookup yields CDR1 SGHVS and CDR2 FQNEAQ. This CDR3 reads CASSQDRPLKSAFF. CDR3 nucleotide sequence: TGTGCCAGCAGCCAGGACAGGCCGCTCAAGTCGGCTTTCTTT.

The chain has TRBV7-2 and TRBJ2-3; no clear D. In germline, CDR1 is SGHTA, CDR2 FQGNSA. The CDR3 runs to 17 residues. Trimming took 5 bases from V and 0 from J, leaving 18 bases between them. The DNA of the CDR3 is TGTGCCAGCAGCCTATCGCTGTTGGATCCTAGCACAGATACGCAGTATTTT. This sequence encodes CASSLSLLDPSTDTQYF.

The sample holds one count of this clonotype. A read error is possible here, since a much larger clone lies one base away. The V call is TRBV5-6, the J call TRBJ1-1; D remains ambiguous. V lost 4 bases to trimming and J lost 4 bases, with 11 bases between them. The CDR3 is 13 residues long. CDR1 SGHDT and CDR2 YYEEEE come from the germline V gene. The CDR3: CASSPDQPTEAFF. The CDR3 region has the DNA TGTGCCAGCAGCCCGGATCAGCCCACTGAAGCTTTCTTT.

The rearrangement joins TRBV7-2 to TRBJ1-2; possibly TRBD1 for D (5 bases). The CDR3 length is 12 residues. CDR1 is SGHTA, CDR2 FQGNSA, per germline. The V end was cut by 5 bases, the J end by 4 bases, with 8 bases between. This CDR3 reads CASSRDGYGYTF. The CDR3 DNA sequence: TGTGCCAGCAGCCGGGACGGCTATGGCTACACCTTC.

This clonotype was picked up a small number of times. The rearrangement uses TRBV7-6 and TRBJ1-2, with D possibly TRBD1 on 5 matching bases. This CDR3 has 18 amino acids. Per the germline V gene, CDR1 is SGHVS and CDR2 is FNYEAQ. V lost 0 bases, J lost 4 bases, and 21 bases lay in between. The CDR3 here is CASSLAGDPIEAGYGYTF. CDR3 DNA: TGTGCCAGCAGCTTAGCTGGGGACCCCATAGAAGCGGGCTATGGCTACACCTTC.

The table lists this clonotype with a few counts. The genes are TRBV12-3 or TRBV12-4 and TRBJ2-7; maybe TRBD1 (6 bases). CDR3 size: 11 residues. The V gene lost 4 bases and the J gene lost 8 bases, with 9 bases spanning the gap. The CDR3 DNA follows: TGTGCCAGCAGTTCAGGACAGAAGCAGTACTTC. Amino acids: CASSSGQKQYF.

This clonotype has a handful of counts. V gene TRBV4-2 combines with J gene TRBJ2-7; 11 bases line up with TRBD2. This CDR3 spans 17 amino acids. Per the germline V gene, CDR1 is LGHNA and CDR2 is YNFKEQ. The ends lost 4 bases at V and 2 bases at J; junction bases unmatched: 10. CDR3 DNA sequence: TGTGCCAGCAGCCCGGTGCTAGCGGGGGGCGGGGCCTACGAGCAGTACTTC. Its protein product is CASSPVLAGGGAYEQYF.

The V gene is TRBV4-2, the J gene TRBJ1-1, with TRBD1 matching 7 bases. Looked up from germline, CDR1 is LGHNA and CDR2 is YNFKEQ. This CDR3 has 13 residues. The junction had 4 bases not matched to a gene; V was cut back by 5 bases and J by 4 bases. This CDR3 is CASSDPGGTEAFF. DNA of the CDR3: TGTGCCAGCAGCGACCCAGGGGGCACTGAAGCTTTCTTT.

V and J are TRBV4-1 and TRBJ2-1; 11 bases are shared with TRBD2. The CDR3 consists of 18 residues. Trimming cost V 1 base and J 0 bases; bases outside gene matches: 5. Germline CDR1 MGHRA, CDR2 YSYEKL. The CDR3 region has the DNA TGCGCCAGCAGCCAAGCTAGCGGGGGGTTAAGCTCCTACAATGAGCAGTTCTTC. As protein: CASSQASGGLSSYNEQFF.

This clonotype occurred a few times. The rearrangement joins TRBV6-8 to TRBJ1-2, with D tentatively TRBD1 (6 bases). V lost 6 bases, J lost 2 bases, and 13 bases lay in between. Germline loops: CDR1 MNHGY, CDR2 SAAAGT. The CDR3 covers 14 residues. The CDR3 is CASRLDSENYGYTF. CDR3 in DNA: TGTGCCAGCAGACTGGACAGCGAAAACTATGGCTACACCTTC.

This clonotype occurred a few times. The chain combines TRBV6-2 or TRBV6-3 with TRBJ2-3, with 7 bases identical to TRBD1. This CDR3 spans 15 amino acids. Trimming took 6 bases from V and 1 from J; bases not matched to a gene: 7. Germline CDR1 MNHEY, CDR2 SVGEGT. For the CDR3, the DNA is TGTGCCAGCAGACCTGGACAGGTCGGCACAGATACGCAGTATTTT. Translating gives CASRPGQVGTDTQYF.

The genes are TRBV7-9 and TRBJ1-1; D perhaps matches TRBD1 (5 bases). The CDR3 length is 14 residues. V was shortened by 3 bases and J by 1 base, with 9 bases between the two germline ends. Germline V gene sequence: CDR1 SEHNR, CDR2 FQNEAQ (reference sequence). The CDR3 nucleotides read TGTGCCAGCAGCTTTGTCGACAGGAACACTGAAGCTTTCTTT. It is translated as CASSFVDRNTEAFF.

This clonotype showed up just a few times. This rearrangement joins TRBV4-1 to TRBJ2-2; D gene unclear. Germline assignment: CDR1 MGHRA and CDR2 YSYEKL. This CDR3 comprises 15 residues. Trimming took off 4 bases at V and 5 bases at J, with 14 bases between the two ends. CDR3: CASSPPGSATGELFF. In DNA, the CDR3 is TGCGCCAGCAGCCCCCCTGGATCGGCTACCGGGGAGCTGTTTTTT.